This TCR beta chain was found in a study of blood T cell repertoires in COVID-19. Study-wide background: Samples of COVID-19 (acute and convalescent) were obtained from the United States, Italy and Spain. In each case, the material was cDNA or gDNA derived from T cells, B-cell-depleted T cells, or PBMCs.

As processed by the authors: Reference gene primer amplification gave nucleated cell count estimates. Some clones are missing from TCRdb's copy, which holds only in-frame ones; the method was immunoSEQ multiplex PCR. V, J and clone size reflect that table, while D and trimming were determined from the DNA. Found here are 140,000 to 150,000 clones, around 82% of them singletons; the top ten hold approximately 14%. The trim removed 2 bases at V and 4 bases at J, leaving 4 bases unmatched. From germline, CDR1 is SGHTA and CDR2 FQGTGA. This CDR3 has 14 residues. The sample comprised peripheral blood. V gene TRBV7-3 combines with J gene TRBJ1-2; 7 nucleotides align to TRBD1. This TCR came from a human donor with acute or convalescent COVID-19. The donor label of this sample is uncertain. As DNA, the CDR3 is TGTGCCAGCAGCTTAGGGGGGACAGCCTATGGCTACACCTTC. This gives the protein CASSLGGTAYGYTF.